The clone carrying this TCR beta chain was seen many times. Original data processing: Cell counts per sample came from amplifying reference gene primers. Only in-frame clones appear in the TCRdb table, and some are missing; sequencing was by immunoSEQ multiplex PCR. The V and J calls and clone size come from that table; D and trimming were worked out from the DNA. The repertoire consists of hundreds of thousands of clones, with about three quarters occurring once and the leading ten covering around 3.4%. These data belong to a study of blood T cell repertoires in COVID-19. Study at large: The United States, Italy and Spain were the sources of the acute and convalescent COVID-19 samples. Sample material is recorded as cDNA or gDNA derived from T cells, B-cell-depleted T cells, or PBMCs.

Sequenced input: peripheral blood. The TCR sequence derives from a woman of 80 years or more with acute or convalescent COVID-19.

CDR3 loop: CASRPAGISGNTIYF. DNA for the CDR3: TGTGCCAGCAGACCCGCCGGGATCTCTGGAAACACCATATATTTT. The chain combines TRBV25-1 with TRBJ1-3; no firm D call. The germline V gene has CDR1 MGHDK and CDR2 SYGVNS. There are 15 residues in the CDR3. V lost 6 bases and J lost 0, with 12 bases in between.